These 15 T cell receptor beta chains originate from one sample sequenced in a study of T cell changes during pregnancy in multiple sclerosis. Sequencing used immunoSEQ multiplex PCR; TCRdb keeps in-frame clones, though not all of them. The data show 72,000 or so clones, approximately 93% seen once. This specimen consisted of peripheral blood, obtained in the second trimester of pregnancy. Receptors originate from a female donor with multiple sclerosis, enrolled in a pregnancy study.

The chain couples TRBV5-4 to TRBJ1-2, with 9 bases fitting TRBD1. From germline, CDR1 is SGHNT and CDR2 YYREEE (reference sequence). This CDR3 spans 15 amino acids. The trim removed 3 bases at V and 1 base at J, leaving 4 bases unmatched. CDR3 DNA sequence: TGTGCCAGCAGCTCGGGACAGGGCTTTAACTATGGCTACACCTTC. Translating it yields CASSSGQGFNYGYTF.

The chain employs TRBV7-2 and TRBJ2-5, with 11 bases aligning to TRBD2. Germline assignment: CDR1 SGHTA and CDR2 FQGNSA. The CDR3 loop spans 18 amino acids. Losses at the gene ends were 5 bases for V and 5 bases for J; bases not matched to a gene: 16. The CDR3 region is CASSPRGGVSGGVETQYF. In DNA form, the CDR3 reads TGTGCCAGCAGCCCCCGCGGAGGGGTTAGCGGGGGGGTGGAGACCCAGTACTTC.

The J gene is TRBJ1-1, the V gene TRBV6-5, with D tentatively TRBD1 (5 bases). Germline-derived CDR1 and CDR2 are MNHEY and SVGAGI. Trimming cost V 2 bases and J 5 bases, with 12 bases left between them. This CDR3 spans 14 amino acids. CDR3 loop: CASSYGGAWTEAFF. The CDR3 DNA reads as TGTGCCAGCAGTTACGGAGGGGCGTGGACTGAAGCTTTCTTT.

V and J are TRBV9 and TRBJ2-1; TRBD2 matches 8 bases. From germline, CDR1 is SGDLS and CDR2 YYNGEE. The junction had 24 bases not matched to a gene; V was cut back by 4 bases and J by 3 bases. This CDR3 has 21 residues. The CDR3 DNA sequence: TGTGCCAGCAGCCCGAGGCGGCTCGGCGGGGGGACGGCAACATTCTACAATGAGCAGTTCTTC. Translation gives CASSPRRLGGGTATFYNEQFF.

V gene TRBV11-3 combines with J gene TRBJ2-3, with 9 bases identical to TRBD2. The trim removed 3 bases at V and 8 bases at J, leaving 3 bases unmatched. The CDR3 covers 13 residues. Germline values: CDR1 SGHNT, CDR2 YENEEA. The CDR3 protein is CASSLTSGLTQYF. The CDR3 bases are TGTGCCAGCAGCTTGACTAGCGGCCTTACGCAGTATTTT. The variable domain in full, with the rest retrieved from reference TRBV11-3 and TRBJ2-3, is EAGVVQSPRYKIIEKKQPVAFWCNPISGHNTLYWYLQNLGQGPELLIRYENEEAVDDSQLPKDRFSAERLKGVDSTLKIQPAELGDSAVYLCASSLTSGLTQYFGPGTRLTVL.

This clone has a single count. The J gene is TRBJ1-1, the V gene TRBV7-2; maybe TRBD1 (5 bases). CDR1 and CDR2 from the germline V gene are SGHTA and FQGNSA. V was cut by 1 base and J by 11 bases, with 14 bases left in between. The CDR3 runs 13 residues. The CDR3 coding sequence is TGTGCCAGCAGCTTAGAAGAAGGCAGGGTCGCTTTCTTT. It translates to CASSLEEGRVAFF.

V gene TRBV7-2 combines with J gene TRBJ1-4; the match to TRBD1 covers 10 bases. Germline V gene lookup returns CDR1 SGHTA and CDR2 FQGNSA. There are 18 residues in the CDR3. With 5 bases clipped from V and 8 bases from J, the junction kept 17 bases outside the gene matches. CDR3 coding DNA: TGTGCCAGCAGCCCAGAAGGGGGACAGGGGATGCGGTCAGAAAAACTGTTTTTT. It specifies CASSPEGGQGMRSEKLFF.

This rearrangement joins TRBV27 to TRBJ1-5; 10 bases are a match to TRBD1. Losses at the gene ends were 4 bases for V and 4 bases for J; bases not matched to a gene: 1. The CDR3 has 14 amino acids. The germline gives CDR1 MNHEY, CDR2 SMNVEV (reference sequence). CDR3 in DNA: TGTGCCAGCAGTTCGGGACAGGGGAATCAGCCCCAGCATTTT. This gives the protein CASSSGQGNQPQHF.

The count of this clone is one. This chain uses TRBV19 with TRBJ1-2, with 9 bases matching TRBD1. CDR3 length equals 15 residues. CDR1 and CDR2 (germline): LNHDA, SQIVND (reference sequence). Trimming removed 6 bases from V and 0 bases from J; junction bases left unmatched: 5. CDR3 nucleotide sequence: TGTGCCAGTAGAGACAGGGGGGCGTCTAACTATGGCTACACCTTC. It codes for CASRDRGASNYGYTF. Using reference TRBV19 and TRBJ1-2 for the parts outside the CDR3, the full variable domain is DGGITQSPKYLFRKEGQNVTLSCEQNLNHDAMYWYRQDPGQGLRLIYYSQIVNDFQKGDIAEGYSVSREKKESFPLTVTSAQKNPTAFYLCASRDRGASNYGYTFGSGTRLTVV.

This sequence joins TRBV19 and TRBJ1-2; 9 bases align to TRBD1. Germline V CDR1 and CDR2: LNHDA, SQIVND (reference sequence). The CDR3 is 13 residues long. Germline trimming cut 4 bases from V and 5 bases from J; bases unmatched to any gene: 2. The CDR3 protein is CASSTQGAYGYTF. The CDR3 DNA reads TGTGCCAGTAGTACACAGGGGGCTTATGGCTACACCTTC.

The V call is TRBV6-5, the J call TRBJ1-1; 8 bases are a match to TRBD1. V lost 6 bases and J lost 3; bases outside the gene matches: 6. There are 14 residues in the CDR3. CDR1 MNHEY and CDR2 SVGAGI come from the germline V gene. The CDR3 region is CASRTTGADTEAFF. CDR3 coding DNA: TGTGCCAGCAGAACGACAGGGGCGGACACTGAAGCTTTCTTT.

The rearrangement uses TRBV4-1 and TRBJ2-2; 10 bases map to TRBD2. The CDR3 sequence is 19 residues long. The germline V gene has CDR1 MGHRA and CDR2 YSYEKL. V dropped 3 bases and J dropped 6; count of bases not matched to a gene: 16. For the CDR3, the DNA is TGCGCCAGCAGCCAGCCGAACGATTTAGCGGGGGGAGATGCCGGGGAGCTGTTTTTT. Residues: CASSQPNDLAGGDAGELFF.

V is TRBV6-6 and J is TRBJ1-4; 8 bases align to TRBD1. From germline, CDR1 is MNHNY and CDR2 SVGAGI (reference sequence). The CDR3 spans 15 residues. With 8 bases clipped from V and 8 bases from J, the junction kept 13 bases outside the gene matches. The CDR3 DNA reads as TGTGCCAGCTTATATAGACAGGGGCTGGGGGAAAAACTGTTTTTT. It translates to CASLYRQGLGEKLFF.

The V gene is TRBV2, the J gene TRBJ2-5; D is ambiguous. V lost 6 bases, J lost 5 bases, and 4 bases lay in between. The CDR3 is 10 residues long. Germline assignment: CDR1 SNHLY and CDR2 FYNNEI. The CDR3 DNA sequence: TGTGCCAGCAGGGAGGAGACCCAGTACTTC. It is translated as CASREETQYF.

The rearrangement uses TRBV21-1 and TRBJ1-2; the DNA was not used to check the table's D call, TRBD1. TRBV21-1 is flagged as a pseudogene. The CDR3 is made up of 16 amino acids. The CDR3 region is CASSNRNDTGGLGYTF. As DNA, the CDR3 is TGTGCCAGCAGCAATCGGAACGATACAGGGGGCTTAGGCTACACCTTC.